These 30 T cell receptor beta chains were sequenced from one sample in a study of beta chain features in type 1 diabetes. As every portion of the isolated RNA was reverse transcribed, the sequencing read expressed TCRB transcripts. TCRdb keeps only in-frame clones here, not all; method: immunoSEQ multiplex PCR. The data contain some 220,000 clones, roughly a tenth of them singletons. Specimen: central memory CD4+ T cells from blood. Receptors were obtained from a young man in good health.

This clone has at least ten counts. The CDR3 DNA reads TGTGCCAGCAGCGAAGCGACCTCTTCCTACAATGAGCAGTTCTTC. This encodes CASSEATSSYNEQFF. The rearrangement links TRBV11-1 to TRBJ2-1; the D is unclear. CDR3 length: 15 residues. The germline V gene has CDR1 SGHAT and CDR2 FQDESV (reference sequence). Trimming took off 5 bases at V and 1 base at J, with 12 bases between the two ends.

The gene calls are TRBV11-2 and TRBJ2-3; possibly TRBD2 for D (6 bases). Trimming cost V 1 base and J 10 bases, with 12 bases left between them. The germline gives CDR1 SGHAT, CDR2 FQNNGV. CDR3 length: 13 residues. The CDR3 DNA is TGTGCCAGCAGCTTAGCGGAGGGAGTGGCGCAGTATTTT. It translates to CASSLAEGVAQYF.

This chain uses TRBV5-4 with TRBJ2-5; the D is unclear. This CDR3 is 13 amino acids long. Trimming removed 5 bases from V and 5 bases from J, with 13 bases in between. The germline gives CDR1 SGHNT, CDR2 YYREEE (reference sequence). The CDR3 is CASSLYGVETQYF. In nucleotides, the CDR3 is TGTGCCAGCAGTTTATACGGCGTGGAGACCCAGTACTTC.

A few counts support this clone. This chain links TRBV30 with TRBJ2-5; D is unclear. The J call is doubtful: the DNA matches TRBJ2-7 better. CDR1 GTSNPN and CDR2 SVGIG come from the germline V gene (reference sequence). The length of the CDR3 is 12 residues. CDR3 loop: CAWSGRSYEQYF. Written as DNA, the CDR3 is TGTGCCTGGAGTGGCAGATCTTACGAGCAGTACTTC.

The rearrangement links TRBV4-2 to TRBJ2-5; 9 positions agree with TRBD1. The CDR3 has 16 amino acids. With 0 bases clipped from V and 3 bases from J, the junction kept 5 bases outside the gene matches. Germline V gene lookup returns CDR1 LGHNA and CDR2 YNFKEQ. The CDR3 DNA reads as TGTGCCAGCAGCCAAGATTACAGGGGGCAAAAAGAGACCCAGTACTTC. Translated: CASSQDYRGQKETQYF.

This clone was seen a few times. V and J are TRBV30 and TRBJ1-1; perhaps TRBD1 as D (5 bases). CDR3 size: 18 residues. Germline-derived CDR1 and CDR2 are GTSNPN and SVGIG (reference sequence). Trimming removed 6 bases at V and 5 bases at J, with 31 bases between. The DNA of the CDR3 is TGTGCCTGCATCAGCCTCCGACAGTTACTTGCTGGTGATACTGAAGCTTTCTTT. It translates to CACISLRQLLAGDTEAFF.

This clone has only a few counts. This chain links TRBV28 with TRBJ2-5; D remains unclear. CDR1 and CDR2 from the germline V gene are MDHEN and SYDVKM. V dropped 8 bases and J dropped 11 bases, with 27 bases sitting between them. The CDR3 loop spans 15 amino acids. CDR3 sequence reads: CASHGLRGPRMEQYF. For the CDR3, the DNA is TGTGCCAGCCACGGGCTCCGCGGACCCAGGATGGAGCAGTACTTC.

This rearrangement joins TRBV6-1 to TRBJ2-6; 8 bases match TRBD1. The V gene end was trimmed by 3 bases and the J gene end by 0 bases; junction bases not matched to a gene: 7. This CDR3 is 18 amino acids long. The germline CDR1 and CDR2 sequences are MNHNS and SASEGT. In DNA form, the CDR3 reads TGTGCCAGCAGTGATGGACAGGGCGGTTTCTCTGGGGCCAACGTCCTGACTTTC. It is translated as CASSDGQGGFSGANVLTF.

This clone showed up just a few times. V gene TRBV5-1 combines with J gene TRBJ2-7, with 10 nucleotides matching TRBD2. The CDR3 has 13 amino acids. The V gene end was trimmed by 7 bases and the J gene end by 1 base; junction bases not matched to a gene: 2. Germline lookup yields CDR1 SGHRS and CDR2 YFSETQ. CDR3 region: CASQREGSYEQYF. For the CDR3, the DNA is TGCGCCAGCCAGCGGGAGGGTTCCTACGAGCAGTACTTC.

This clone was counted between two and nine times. CDR3 amino acids: CAISAQGGRDQPQHF. The CDR3, as DNA: TGTGCCATCAGTGCCCAGGGTGGAAGGGATCAGCCCCAGCATTTT. The rearrangement uses TRBV10-3 and TRBJ1-5; maybe TRBD1 (5 bases). V shed 4 bases and J shed 5 bases, with 15 bases lying between them. Germline V gives CDR1 ENHRY, CDR2 SYGVKD. This CDR3 contains 15 residues.

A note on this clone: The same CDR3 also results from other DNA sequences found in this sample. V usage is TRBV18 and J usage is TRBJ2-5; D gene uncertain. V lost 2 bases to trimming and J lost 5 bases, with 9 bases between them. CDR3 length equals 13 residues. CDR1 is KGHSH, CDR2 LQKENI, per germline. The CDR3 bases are TGTGCCAGCTCACCAGGGTCCCCCGAGACCCAGTACTTC. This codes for CASSPGSPETQYF.

The CDR3 reads CASTRSGRTINEQFF. Written as DNA, the CDR3 is TGTGCCAGCACGCGATCCGGGAGGACAATAAATGAGCAGTTCTTC. This chain links TRBV9 with TRBJ2-1, with 7 bases matching TRBD2. V shed 6 bases and J 7 bases; nucleotides not matched to a gene: 13. The CDR3 covers 15 residues. The germline gives CDR1 SGDLS, CDR2 YYNGEE.

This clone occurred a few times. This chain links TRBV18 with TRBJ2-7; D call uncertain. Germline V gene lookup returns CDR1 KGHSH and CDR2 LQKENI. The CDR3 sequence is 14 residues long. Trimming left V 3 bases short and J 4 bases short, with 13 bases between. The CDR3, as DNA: TGTGCCAGCTCACCCTCCGGAGAATCTTACGAGCAGTACTTC. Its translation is CASSPSGESYEQYF.

DNA for the CDR3: TGTGCCAGCAGCGCACGACAGGAGACAGATACGCAGTATTTT. Translating gives CASSARQETDTQYF. The chain is built from TRBV9 and TRBJ2-3, with a weak D call TRBD1 (6 bases). V lost 3 bases, J lost 3 bases, and 11 bases lay in between. Germline CDR1 SGDLS, CDR2 YYNGEE. CDR3 length equals 14 residues.

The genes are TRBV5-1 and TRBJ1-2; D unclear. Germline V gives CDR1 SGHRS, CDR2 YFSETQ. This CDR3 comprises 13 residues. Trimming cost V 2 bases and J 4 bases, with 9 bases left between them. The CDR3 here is CASSFLGGYGYTF. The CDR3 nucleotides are TGCGCCAGCAGCTTTTTGGGAGGCTATGGCTACACCTTC.

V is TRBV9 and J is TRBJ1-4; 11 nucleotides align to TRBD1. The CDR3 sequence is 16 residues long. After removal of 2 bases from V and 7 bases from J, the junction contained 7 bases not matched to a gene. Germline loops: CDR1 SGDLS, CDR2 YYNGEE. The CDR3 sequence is CASSVGTGGFGEKLFF. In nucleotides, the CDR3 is TGTGCCAGCAGCGTCGGGACAGGGGGATTTGGTGAAAAACTGTTTTTT.

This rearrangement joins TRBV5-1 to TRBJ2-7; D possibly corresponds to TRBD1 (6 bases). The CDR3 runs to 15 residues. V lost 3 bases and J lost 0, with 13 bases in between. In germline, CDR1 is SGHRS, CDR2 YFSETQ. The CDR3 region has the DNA TGCGCCAGCAGCTCGAACCGGGACAACTCCTACGAGCAGTACTTC. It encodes CASSSNRDNSYEQYF.

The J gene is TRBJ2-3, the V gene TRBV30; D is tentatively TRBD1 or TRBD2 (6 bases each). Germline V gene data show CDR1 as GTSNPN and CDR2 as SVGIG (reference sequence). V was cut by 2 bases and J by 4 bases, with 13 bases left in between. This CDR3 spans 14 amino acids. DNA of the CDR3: TGTGCCTGGAGTAGGGGGGAGTATGCAGATACGCAGTATTTT. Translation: CAWSRGEYADTQYF. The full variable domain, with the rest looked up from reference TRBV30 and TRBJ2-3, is SQTIHQWPATLVQPVGSPLSLECTVEGTSNPNLYWYRQAAGRGLQLLFYSVGIGQISSEVPQNLSASRPQDRQFILSSKKLLLSDSGFYLCAWSRGEYADTQYFGPGTRLTVL.

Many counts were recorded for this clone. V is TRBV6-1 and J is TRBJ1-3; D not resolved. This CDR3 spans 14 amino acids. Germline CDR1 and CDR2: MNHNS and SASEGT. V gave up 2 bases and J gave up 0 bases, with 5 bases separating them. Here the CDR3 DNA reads TGTGCCAGCAGTGAAAACCACTCTGGAAACACCATATATTTT. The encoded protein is CASSENHSGNTIYF.

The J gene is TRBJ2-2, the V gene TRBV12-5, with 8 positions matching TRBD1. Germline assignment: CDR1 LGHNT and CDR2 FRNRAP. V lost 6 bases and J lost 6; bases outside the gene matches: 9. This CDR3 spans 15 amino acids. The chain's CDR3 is CASGPGQGYAGELFF. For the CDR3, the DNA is TGTGCTAGTGGCCCAGGACAGGGCTACGCCGGGGAGCTGTTTTTT.

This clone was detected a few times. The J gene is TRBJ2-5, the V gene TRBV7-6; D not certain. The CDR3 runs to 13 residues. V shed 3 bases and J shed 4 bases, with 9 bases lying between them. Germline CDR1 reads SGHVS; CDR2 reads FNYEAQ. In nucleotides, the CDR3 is TGTGCCAGCAGCTTTTTCGTCGGAGAGACCCAGTACTTC. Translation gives CASSFFVGETQYF. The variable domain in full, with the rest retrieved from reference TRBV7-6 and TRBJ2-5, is GAGVSQSPRYKVTKRGQDVALRCDPISGHVSLYWYRQALGQGPEFLTYFNYEAQQDKSGLPNDRFSAERPEGSISTLTIQRTEQRDSAMYRCASSFFVGETQYFGPGTRLLVL.

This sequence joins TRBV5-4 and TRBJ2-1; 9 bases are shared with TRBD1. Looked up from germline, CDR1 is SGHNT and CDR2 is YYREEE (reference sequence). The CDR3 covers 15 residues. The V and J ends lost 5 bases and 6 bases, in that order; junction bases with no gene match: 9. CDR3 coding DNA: TGTGCCAGCAGTCGTCCCGGGACAGGGCTCAATGAGCAGTTCTTC. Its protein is CASSRPGTGLNEQFF.

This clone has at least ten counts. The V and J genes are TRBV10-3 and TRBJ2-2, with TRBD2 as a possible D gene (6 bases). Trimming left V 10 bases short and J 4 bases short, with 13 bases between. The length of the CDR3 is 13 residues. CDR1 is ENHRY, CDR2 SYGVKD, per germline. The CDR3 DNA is TGTGCCAGCAGGGAGGTGGCCACCGGGGAGCTGTTTTTT. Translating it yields CASREVATGELFF.

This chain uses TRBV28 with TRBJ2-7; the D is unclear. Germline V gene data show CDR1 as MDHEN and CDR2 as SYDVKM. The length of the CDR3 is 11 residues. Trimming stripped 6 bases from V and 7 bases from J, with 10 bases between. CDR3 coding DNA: TGTGCCAGCAGCTCGGCGGAGGAGCAGTACTTC. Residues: CASSSAEEQYF.

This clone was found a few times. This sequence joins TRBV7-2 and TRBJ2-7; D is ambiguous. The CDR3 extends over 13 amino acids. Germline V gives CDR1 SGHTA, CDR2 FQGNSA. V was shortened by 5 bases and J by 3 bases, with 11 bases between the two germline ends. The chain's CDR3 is CASSNTDGYEQYF. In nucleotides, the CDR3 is TGTGCCAGCAGCAACACGGACGGCTACGAGCAGTACTTC.

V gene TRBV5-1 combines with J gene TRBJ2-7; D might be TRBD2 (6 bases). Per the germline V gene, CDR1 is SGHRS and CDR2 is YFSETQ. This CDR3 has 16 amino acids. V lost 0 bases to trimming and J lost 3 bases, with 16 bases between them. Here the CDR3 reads CASSLAGGTVYYEQYF. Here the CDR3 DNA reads TGCGCCAGCAGCTTGGCCGGCGGGACGGTTTACTACGAGCAGTACTTC. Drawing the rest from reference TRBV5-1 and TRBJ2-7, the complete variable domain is KAGVTQTPRYLIKTRGQQVTLSCSPISGHRSVSWYQQTPGQGLQFLFEYFSETQRNKGNFPGRFSGRQFSNSRSEMNVSTLELGDSALYLCASSLAGGTVYYEQYFGPGTRLTVT.

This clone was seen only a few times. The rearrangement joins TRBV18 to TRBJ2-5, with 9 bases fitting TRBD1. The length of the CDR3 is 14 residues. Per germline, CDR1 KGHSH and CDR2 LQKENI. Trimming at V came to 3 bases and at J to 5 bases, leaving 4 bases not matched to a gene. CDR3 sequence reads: CASSPNRGLETQYF. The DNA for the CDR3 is TGTGCCAGCTCACCGAACAGGGGGCTGGAGACCCAGTACTTC.

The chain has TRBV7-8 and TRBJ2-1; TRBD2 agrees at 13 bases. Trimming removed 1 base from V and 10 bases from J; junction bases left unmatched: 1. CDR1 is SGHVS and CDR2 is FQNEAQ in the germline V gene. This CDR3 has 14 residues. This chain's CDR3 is CASSLGLAGGEQFF. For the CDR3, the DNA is TGTGCCAGCAGCTTAGGACTAGCGGGAGGCGAGCAGTTCTTC.

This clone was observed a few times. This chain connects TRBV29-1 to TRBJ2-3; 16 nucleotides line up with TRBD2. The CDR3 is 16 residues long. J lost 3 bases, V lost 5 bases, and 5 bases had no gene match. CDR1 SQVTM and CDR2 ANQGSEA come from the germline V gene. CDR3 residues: CSVRGLAGGPTDTQYF. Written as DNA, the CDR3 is TGCAGCGTTAGGGGACTAGCGGGAGGGCCGACAGATACGCAGTATTTT.

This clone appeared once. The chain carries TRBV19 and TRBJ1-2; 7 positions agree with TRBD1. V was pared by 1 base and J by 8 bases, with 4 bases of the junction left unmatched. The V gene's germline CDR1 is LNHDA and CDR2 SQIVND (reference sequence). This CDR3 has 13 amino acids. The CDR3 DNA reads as TGTGCCAGTAGTATAGGACAGGGCGAGGGCTACACCTTC. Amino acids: CASSIGQGEGYTF.